A single sample gave rise to the 18 T cell receptor beta chains below, sequenced in a study of spatial heterogeneity in lung cancer (dated by TCRdb to the late 2010s). This specimen's time point label, interpreted: sample taken at primary tumor resection. Without any cell sorting, TCR sequencing was performed on whole RNA extracted either from tumor and nontumor lung tissue or from cryopreserved PBMC samples. Receptor amplification or capture employed 5' RACE. The listed sequencing device is NextSeq 500. TCRdb took the public reads, trimmed them with fastp at Q25, ran MiXCR for clone calling and kept in-frame beta chains. Each entry merges the rows of one CDR3 protein and shows their most common DNA and genes. The sample table records about 95,000 distinct CDR3 sequences; approximately 8.9% of these occur just once. The ten largest clonotypes hold less than 9% of the sample. The sample here was PBMCs, taken at surgery. The receptors here all came from a male donor with early-stage non-small cell lung cancer.

The chain is built from TRBV5-4 and TRBJ1-6; D might be TRBD1 (6 bases). The CDR3 covers 15 residues. The germline V gene encodes CDR1 SGHNT and CDR2 YYREEE (reference sequence). The V end was cut by 0 bases, the J end by 6 bases, with 10 bases between. The CDR3 DNA follows: TGTGCCAGCAGCTTGGCGACAGGAGTTAATTCACCCCTCCACTTT. Encoded protein: CASSLATGVNSPLHF.

This clonotype was counted a few times. The chain joins TRBV5-1 to TRBJ1-1; 10 nucleotides line up with TRBD1. CDR3 length: 16 amino acids. The V and J ends lost 3 bases and 5 bases, in that order; junction bases with no gene match: 10. The germline CDR1 and CDR2 sequences are SGHRS and YFSETQ. CDR3 loop: CASSYPGQGKGTEAFF. As DNA, the CDR3 is TGCGCCAGCAGCTACCCGGGACAGGGGAAAGGTACTGAAGCTTTCTTT.

The chain joins TRBV28 to TRBJ2-7; D possibly corresponds to TRBD1 (6 bases). The V end was cut by 6 bases, the J end by 0 bases, with 12 bases between. CDR3 size: 14 residues. Germline assignment: CDR1 MDHEN and CDR2 SYDVKM. Here the CDR3 DNA reads TGTGCCAGCAGCCGTACAGGGAGCTCCTACGAGCAGTACTTC. It encodes CASSRTGSSYEQYF.

This clonotype has ten or more counts. The chain combines TRBV10-3 with TRBJ2-4; D is perhaps TRBD1 (6 bases). CDR3 length equals 12 residues. Germline CDR1 and CDR2: ENHRY and SYGVKD. Trimming took 5 bases from V and 6 from J, leaving 8 bases between them. CDR3 in amino acids: CAISPQGNIQYF. DNA of the CDR3: TGTGCCATCAGTCCACAGGGAAACATTCAGTACTTC.

This clonotype turned up a few times. CDR3 sequence: CASSPRQGPRGQPQHF. As DNA, the CDR3 is TGCGCCAGCAGCCCGCGACAGGGGCCGAGGGGTCAGCCCCAGCATTTT. V and J are TRBV4-1 and TRBJ1-5; TRBD1 agrees at 8 bases. In germline, CDR1 is MGHRA, CDR2 YSYEKL. With V trimmed by 4 bases and J by 6 bases, 11 bases remained unmatched. The CDR3 loop spans 16 amino acids.

In this sample, this clonotype turned up a few times. The chain is built from TRBV28 and TRBJ2-7; 8 bases fit TRBD2. The CDR3 extends over 12 amino acids. The junction had 5 bases not matched to a gene; V was cut back by 6 bases and J by 7 bases. Germline V lookup: CDR1 MDHEN, CDR2 SYDVKM. As DNA, the CDR3 is TGTGCCAGCAGCCTTCAGCGGGGGGAGCAGTACTTC. Translating it yields CASSLQRGEQYF.

The chain couples TRBV7-2 to TRBJ2-7; 14 nucleotides line up with TRBD2. CDR3 length: 16 amino acids. The J segment lost 7 bases and the V segment lost 6 bases, leaving 11 bases of the junction unmatched. The germline V gene encodes CDR1 SGHTA and CDR2 FQGNSA. CDR3: CASSPSGTSGSFEQYF. In DNA form, the CDR3 reads TGTGCCAGCAGTCCATCGGGGACTAGCGGGAGTTTTGAGCAGTACTTC. The complete variable domain, with remaining parts taken from reference TRBV7-2 and TRBJ2-7, reads GAGVSQSPSNKVTEKGKDVELRCDPISGHTALYWYRQSLGQGLEFLIYFQGNSAPDKSGLPSDRFSAERTGGSVSTLTIQRTQQEDSAVYLCASSPSGTSGSFEQYFGPGTRLTVT.

This clonotype was counted a few times. The rearrangement uses TRBV7-2 and TRBJ2-1; possibly TRBD2 for D (5 bases). The CDR3 is made up of 16 amino acids. The V end lost 5 bases, the J end lost 0 bases, and 14 bases lay between the germline ends. Germline assignment: CDR1 SGHTA and CDR2 FQGNSA. DNA of the CDR3: TGTGCCAGCAGCCGAGGGCGGGTTAGCTCCTACAATGAGCAGTTCTTC. Amino acid sequence: CASSRGRVSSYNEQFF.

Many counts were recorded for this clonotype. This rearrangement joins TRBV7-9 to TRBJ2-1, with D uncertain. CDR3 size: 13 residues. The germline gives CDR1 SEHNR, CDR2 FQNEAQ (reference sequence). V gave up 5 bases and J gave up 6 bases, with 11 bases separating them. CDR3 residues: CASSLRVLNEQFF. The CDR3 DNA is TGTGCCAGCAGCCTACGGGTTCTCAATGAGCAGTTCTTC.

The gene calls are TRBV21-1 and TRBJ2-7; no DNA check was done on the table's D call, TRBD1. TRBV21-1 is a recognized pseudogene. This CDR3 region has 16 residues. This CDR3 is CASSKVPSALSYEQYF. CDR3 DNA sequence: TGTGCCAGCAGCAAAGTCCCTAGCGCCCTCTCCTACGAGCAGTACTTC.

This clonotype was counted at least ten times. The chain employs TRBV29-1 and TRBJ2-7, with a tentative D call TRBD2 (6 bases). V was shortened by 7 bases and J by 5 bases, with 21 bases between the two germline ends. The length of the CDR3 is 14 residues. In germline, CDR1 is SQVTM, CDR2 ANQGSEA. CDR3 in DNA: TGCAGCGCCGTCTCTAGCGAACGCGCCGACGAGCAGTACTTC. Translating it yields CSAVSSERADEQYF.

This clonotype was seen many times. The chain joins TRBV9 to TRBJ2-1; the match to TRBD2 covers 7 bases. V shed 1 base and J 4 bases; nucleotides not matched to a gene: 8. The germline V gene encodes CDR1 SGDLS and CDR2 YYNGEE. The CDR3 sequence is 16 residues long. Here the CDR3 DNA reads TGTGCCAGCAGCGTAAGAGGGAGGGCCTTTTACAATGAGCAGTTCTTC. Translating it yields CASSVRGRAFYNEQFF.

The table lists this clonotype with a few counts. The V and J genes are TRBV7-3 and TRBJ2-7; 9 bases fit TRBD2. J was trimmed by 2 bases and V by 8 bases; bases with no gene match: 7. In germline, CDR1 is SGHTA, CDR2 FQGTGA. This CDR3 has 14 residues. CDR3 region: CASPKAGGPYEQYF. DNA of the CDR3: TGTGCCAGCCCAAAAGCGGGAGGTCCCTACGAGCAGTACTTC.

The chain is built from TRBV20-1 and TRBJ1-4, with D possibly being TRBD1 (5 bases). Trimming left V 7 bases short and J 1 base short, with 10 bases between. Germline CDR1 and CDR2: DFQATT and SNEGSKA (reference sequence). CDR3 length: 13 residues. CDR3 sequence (DNA): TGCAGTGGTTATCAGGGAACTAATGAAAAACTGTTTTTT. This sequence encodes CSGYQGTNEKLFF.

The V call is TRBV27, the J call TRBJ2-2; D is unresolved. Germline CDR1 and CDR2: MNHEY and SMNVEV (reference sequence). CDR3 length: 16 amino acids. V was cut by 2 bases and J by 3 bases, with 13 bases left in between. Written as DNA, the CDR3 is TGTGCCAGCAGTTTAGGTGCCAGTCGTGACACCGGGGAGCTGTTTTTT. This codes for CASSLGASRDTGELFF.

This clonotype was detected many times. The chain employs TRBV29-1 and TRBJ2-1; either TRBD1 or TRBD2 may supply D (5 bases each). Germline V lookup: CDR1 SQVTM, CDR2 ANQGSEA. The CDR3 is 12 amino acids. With 4 bases removed from V and 5 bases from J, the gap between germline ends came to 9 bases. CDR3 sequence: CSVGDPNNEQFF. The CDR3 region has the DNA TGCAGCGTTGGGGACCCTAACAATGAGCAGTTCTTC.

There are a few counts of this clonotype. The CDR3 spells CASSWGPSEETQYF. The CDR3 DNA follows: TGTGCCAGCAGCTGGGGGCCATCCGAAGAGACCCAGTACTTC. The chain is built from TRBV11-1 and TRBJ2-5; D is perhaps TRBD1 (6 bases). Germline loops: CDR1 SGHAT, CDR2 FQDESV (reference sequence). Trimming shortened V by 4 bases and J by 3 bases, and 12 bases separated the two germline ends. The length of the CDR3 is 14 residues. The variable domain in full, with the rest retrieved from reference TRBV11-1 and TRBJ2-5, is EAEVAQSPRYKITEKSQAVAFWCDPISGHATLYWYRQILGQGPELLVQFQDESVVDDSQLPKDRFSAERLKGVDSTLKIQPAELGDSAMYLCASSWGPSEETQYFGPGTRLLVL.

This chain joins TRBV6-6 and TRBJ2-5; weak D call: TRBD1 (6 bases). The CDR3 runs to 15 residues. V lost 7 bases and J 4 bases, leaving 19 bases between the germline ends. Germline V CDR1 and CDR2: MNHNY, SVGAGI (reference sequence). The CDR3 nucleotides are TGTGCCAGCACCTCCCTGGGGGCGGTAGGAGAGACCCAGTACTTC. This translates into CASTSLGAVGETQYF.